Shown below are 24 T cell receptor beta chains from a single sample sequenced in a study of PD-1 blockade in classical Hodgkin lymphoma. Produced via immunoSEQ multiplex PCR; TCRdb's table is partial and in-frame only. The sample consists of about 2,100 clones, around 85% of them appearing once. All patients relapsed after autologous stem cell transplantation, and brentuximab vedotin exposure varied. Sequences were derived from peripheral blood mononuclear cells (PBMCs), sampled at baseline. These receptors were obtained from a human donor with classical Hodgkin lymphoma.

The chain uses TRBV19 and TRBJ2-1, with D maybe TRBD1 (6 bases). Germline-derived CDR1 and CDR2 are LNHDA and SQIVND (reference sequence). V was clipped by 3 bases and J by 14 bases, with 11 bases between them. The CDR3 consists of 11 residues. The CDR3 nucleotides read TGTGCCAGTAGTATGCGGACAGAGAAGTTCTTC. Encoded protein: CASSMRTEKFF.

This clone has just a few counts. This chain joins TRBV14 and TRBJ1-2; possible D gene TRBD1, 5 bases. Germline-derived CDR1 and CDR2 are SGHDN and FVKESK. The CDR3 spans 15 residues. Trimming removed 4 bases from V and 3 bases from J, with 15 bases in between. CDR3 bases: TGTGCCAGCAGCCTAGGGTCGACAGTCTACTATGGCTACACCTTC. This gives the protein CASSLGSTVYYGYTF.

This clone was seen a few times. V is TRBV13 and J is TRBJ1-2; D ambiguous. Per germline, CDR1 PRHDT and CDR2 FYEKMQ (reference sequence). The CDR3 sequence is 13 residues long. Trimming pared 3 bases from V and 4 bases from J, leaving 9 bases between. Here the CDR3 reads CASSFSGLYGYTF. The CDR3 DNA reads as TGTGCCAGCAGCTTCTCCGGACTCTATGGCTACACCTTC.

The CDR3 sequence: CASSVAGGGLNEQFF. As DNA, the CDR3 is TGTGCCAGCAGCGTGGCGGGAGGGGGACTCAATGAGCAGTTCTTC. V and J are TRBV9 and TRBJ2-1; 9 bases fit TRBD2. CDR3 length equals 15 residues. In germline, CDR1 is SGDLS, CDR2 YYNGEE. V shed 2 bases, J shed 6 bases, and the junction held 6 bases outside the gene matches.

The rearrangement uses TRBV6-6 and TRBJ2-5, with 7 bases aligning to TRBD2. The germline CDR1 and CDR2 sequences are MNHNY and SVGAGI (reference sequence). The V gene end was trimmed by 5 bases and the J gene end by 3 bases; junction bases not matched to a gene: 6. The CDR3 length is 14 residues. The CDR3 sequence: CASSQPGGKETQYF. The DNA of the CDR3 is TGTGCCAGCAGTCAACCGGGAGGCAAAGAGACCCAGTACTTC.

J is TRBJ2-3 and V is TRBV27; TRBD1 is a possible D gene (5 bases). The CDR3 length is 14 residues. Germline assignment: CDR1 MNHEY and CDR2 SMNVEV (reference sequence). V gave up 5 bases and J gave up 4 bases, with 13 bases separating them. This chain's CDR3 is CASSTRQGADTQYF. CDR3 nucleotides: TGTGCCAGCAGTACTCGTCAAGGGGCAGATACGCAGTATTTT.

This chain connects TRBV13 to TRBJ2-7; 7 bases match TRBD1. V was pared by 0 bases and J by 6 bases, with 2 bases of the junction left unmatched. The CDR3 loop spans 13 amino acids. Germline assignment: CDR1 PRHDT and CDR2 FYEKMQ (reference sequence). In nucleotides, the CDR3 is TGTGCCAGCAGCTTAGGGACAGGGTCCGAGCAGTACTTC. It is translated as CASSLGTGSEQYF.

CDR3 amino acids: CASSLRQGGDEQYF. The CDR3 DNA sequence: TGTGCCAGCAGTTTACGACAGGGAGGGGACGAGCAGTACTTC. This sequence joins TRBV28 and TRBJ2-5; either TRBD1 or TRBD2 may fit D (7 bases each). The end of the DNA fits TRBJ2-7 better, so the J call may be wrong. The length of the CDR3 is 14 residues. Germline CDR1 reads MDHEN; CDR2 reads SYDVKM.

This clone was detected only once. This rearrangement joins TRBV11-3 to TRBJ2-7; tentatively, D is TRBD2 (5 bases). Between the trimmed V and J ends, which lost 4 bases and 9 bases, there was a span of 7 bases. The V gene's germline CDR1 is SGHNT and CDR2 YENEEA. This CDR3 contains 10 residues. CDR3 amino acids: CASSSGGQYF. CDR3 bases: TGTGCCAGCAGCTCAGGAGGGCAGTACTTC.

The genes are TRBV28 and TRBJ2-1; 7 nucleotides line up with TRBD2. V shed 3 bases and J 1 base; nucleotides not matched to a gene: 3. CDR3 length equals 15 residues. Germline lookup yields CDR1 MDHEN and CDR2 SYDVKM. The CDR3 loop reads CASSFPGGSYNEQFF. DNA of the CDR3: TGTGCCAGCAGTTTCCCCGGGGGGTCCTACAATGAGCAGTTCTTC.

J is TRBJ2-7 and V is TRBV10-2; D perhaps matches TRBD1 (6 bases). V dropped 2 bases and J dropped 7 bases, with 12 bases sitting between them. Looked up from germline, CDR1 is WSHSY and CDR2 is SAAADI. CDR3 length: 13 residues. In nucleotides, the CDR3 is TGCGCCAGCAGTGAGACTCCTCAGGGGGAGCAGTACTTC. Amino acid sequence: CASSETPQGEQYF.

The J gene is TRBJ2-1, the V gene TRBV14; D unresolved. The V end was cut by 1 base, the J end by 11 bases, with 21 bases between. This CDR3 has 16 residues. Germline V gene data show CDR1 as SGHDN and CDR2 as FVKESK. The chain's CDR3 is CASSQGVLWGVYKQFF. In DNA form, the CDR3 reads TGTGCCAGCAGCCAAGGAGTTCTTTGGGGTGTATATAAGCAGTTCTTC. Filled out from reference TRBV14 and TRBJ2-1, the complete variable domain reads EAGVTQFPSHSVIEKGQTVTLRCDPISGHDNLYWYRRVMGKEIKFLLHFVKESKQDESGMPNNRFLAERTGGTYSTLKVQPAELEDSGVYFCASSQGVLWGVYKQFFGPGTRLTVL.

In its sample, this clone was seen once. The gene calls are TRBV9 and TRBJ2-2, with D perhaps TRBD1 or TRBD2 (5 bases each). Per germline, CDR1 SGDLS and CDR2 YYNGEE. The CDR3 extends over 15 amino acids. The V gene lost 2 bases and the J gene lost 3 bases, with 11 bases spanning the gap. In DNA, the CDR3 is TGTGCCAGCAGCGTCGGGGCAGCCGACACCGGGGAGCTGTTTTTT. Protein product: CASSVGAADTGELFF.

This chain uses TRBV4-3 with TRBJ1-2; D gene uncertain. CDR3 length: 16 amino acids. The V end lost 0 bases, the J end lost 5 bases, and 16 bases lay between the germline ends. CDR1 is LGHNA and CDR2 is YSLEER in the germline V gene. The CDR3 here is CASSQDGQASKYGYTF. DNA of the CDR3: TGCGCCAGCAGCCAAGATGGTCAGGCGAGTAAATATGGCTACACCTTC.

V is TRBV2 and J is TRBJ1-1, with D possibly being TRBD1 (5 bases). This CDR3 contains 14 residues. Germline loops: CDR1 SNHLY, CDR2 FYNNEI. V was trimmed by 3 bases and J by 0 bases, leaving 8 bases between them. CDR3 nucleotide sequence: TGTGCCAGCAGTGATTGGACAATGAACACTGAAGCTTTCTTT. Translation: CASSDWTMNTEAFF.

The V call is TRBV27, the J call TRBJ1-1, with D unclear. This CDR3 comprises 10 residues. Between the trimmed V and J ends, which lost 7 bases and 11 bases, there was a span of 11 bases. Germline-derived CDR1 and CDR2 are MNHEY and SMNVEV (reference sequence). The CDR3 protein is CASIGGRAFF. CDR3 DNA: TGTGCCAGCATTGGCGGCCGGGCTTTCTTT.

This rearrangement joins TRBV19 to TRBJ2-1; the match to TRBD2 covers 8 bases. The length of the CDR3 is 15 residues. CDR1 is LNHDA and CDR2 is SQIVND in the germline V gene (reference sequence). The trim removed 4 bases at V and 3 bases at J, leaving 5 bases unmatched. The CDR3: CASSKWREVYNEQFF. In DNA, the CDR3 is TGTGCCAGTAGTAAATGGCGGGAGGTCTACAATGAGCAGTTCTTC.

V is TRBV11-2 and J is TRBJ2-1; perhaps D is TRBD1 or TRBD2 (6 bases each). CDR1 SGHAT and CDR2 FQNNGV come from the germline V gene. The CDR3 is 15 residues long. The V and J ends lost 0 bases and 9 bases respectively, with 15 bases between them. The CDR3 loop is CASSLDQWGALEQFF. In nucleotides, the CDR3 is TGTGCCAGCAGCTTAGACCAGTGGGGGGCCCTTGAGCAGTTCTTC.

The chain carries TRBV6-5 and TRBJ2-7; D not resolved. Looked up from germline, CDR1 is MNHEY and CDR2 is SVGAGI. The germline V and J ends were trimmed by 4 bases and 6 bases, with 16 bases remaining between them. The CDR3 covers 14 residues. The CDR3 reads CASSSPGPWSEQYF. The CDR3 DNA reads as TGTGCCAGCAGTTCCCCGGGCCCGTGGAGCGAGCAGTACTTC.

The rearrangement uses TRBV19 and TRBJ2-7; 10 positions agree with TRBD2. After removal of 4 bases from V and 3 bases from J, the junction contained 6 bases not matched to a gene. Germline V CDR1 and CDR2: LNHDA, SQIVND (reference sequence). This CDR3 has 15 residues. The CDR3, as DNA: TGTGCCAGTAGTAGGCTAGCGGGAGAGTACTACGAGCAGTACTTC. Its protein product is CASSRLAGEYYEQYF.

The V and J genes are TRBV7-3 and TRBJ2-5; D not resolved. V lost 5 bases to trimming and J lost 1 base, with 8 bases between them. This CDR3 comprises 13 residues. Germline lookup yields CDR1 SGHTA and CDR2 FQGTGA. CDR3: CASSKGAQETQYF. DNA for the CDR3: TGTGCCAGCAGCAAGGGCGCCCAAGAGACCCAGTACTTC.

This clone was counted a single time. The CDR3 DNA reads TGTGCCAGCAGCTACAGGGGGCGCTTCGTATTCGGGGAAAAACTGTTTTTT. Translating it yields CASSYRGRFVFGEKLFF. V is TRBV5-6 and J is TRBJ1-4; 9 bases map to TRBD1. Germline-derived CDR1 and CDR2 are SGHDT and YYEEEE. CDR3 length equals 17 residues. V shed 3 bases and J 8 bases; nucleotides not matched to a gene: 14.

The chain employs TRBV4-2 and TRBJ2-1; 7 nucleotides match TRBD1. The CDR3 is 15 amino acids. Germline assignment: CDR1 LGHNA and CDR2 YNFKEQ. The ends lost 1 base at V and 6 bases at J; junction bases unmatched: 6. CDR3 sequence reads: CASSQAQGESNEQFF. In DNA, the CDR3 is TGTGCCAGCAGCCAAGCCCAGGGGGAAAGCAATGAGCAGTTCTTC.

CDR3: CASSYSAGEGYEQYF. DNA of the CDR3: TGTGCCAGCAGTTACTCTGCGGGAGAGGGCTACGAGCAGTACTTC. The V call is TRBV6-5, the J call TRBJ2-7, with 7 bases lining up with TRBD2. V lost 0 bases to trimming and J lost 3 bases; unmatched junction nucleotides: 5. Per the germline V gene, CDR1 is MNHEY and CDR2 is SVGAGI. The CDR3 covers 15 residues.